The rows below give T cell receptor beta chains drawn from one sample of a study of cytomegalovirus exposure and HLA in healthy donors. Sequenced by immunoSEQ multiplex PCR; TCRdb stores in-frame clones only, minus some. The sample has more than 110,000 clones; about 84% are singletons. The sequencing sample was made of PBMCs. The receptors stem from a man aged 50 to 60 in good health and CMV-seronegative. The CDR3 runs from the conserved cysteine through the conserved F or W. D genes are given only for firm matches. Clone sizes are given selectively: once, few, many, or a class where the clone is expanded.

CDR3 DNA: TGTGCCAGCAGCCAAGCGGGCGGGGTTCGGGGCTCCTACGAGCAGTACTTC; CDR3 protein: CASSQAGGVRGSYEQYF; J gene: TRBJ2-7; clone size: -; D gene: -; V gene: TRBV4-2
CDR3 DNA: TGTGCCAGTAGGAGCGGGAGGGGGACCGGGGAGCTGTTTTTT; CDR3 protein: CASRSGRGTGELFF; J gene: TRBJ2-2; clone size: -; D gene: TRBD2; V gene: TRBV19
CDR3 DNA: TGTGCCAGCAGTGAAGAGCCGGGAGCCGCCTACGAGCAGTACTTC; CDR3 protein: CASSEEPGAAYEQYF; J gene: TRBJ2-7; clone size: -; D gene: -; V gene: TRBV6-1
CDR3 DNA: TGTGCCAGCAGCACAGGGATGGCTAATGAAAAACTGTTTTTT; CDR3 protein: CASSTGMANEKLFF; J gene: TRBJ1-4; clone size: -; D gene: -; V gene: TRBV6-1
CDR3 DNA: TGTGCCAGCAGCTTGGACAGAAGCTATGGCTACACCTTC; CDR3 protein: CASSLDRSYGYTF; J gene: TRBJ1-2; clone size: few; D gene: -; V gene: TRBV11-3
CDR3 DNA: TGTGCCAGCAGCGCAACTAGCGGGGCGAGCACAGATACGCAGTATTTT; CDR3 protein: CASSATSGASTDTQYF; J gene: TRBJ2-3; clone size: -; D gene: TRBD2; V gene: TRBV7-6
CDR3 DNA: TGTGCCAGTAGTATGGGAGTTTATAGCAATCAGCCCCAGCATTTT; CDR3 protein: CASSMGVYSNQPQHF; J gene: TRBJ1-5; clone size: -; D gene: -; V gene: TRBV19
CDR3 DNA: TGTGCCAGTAGTATAAGTGGCGGGAGGAGGGAGACCCAGTACTTC; CDR3 protein: CASSISGGRRETQYF; J gene: TRBJ2-5; clone size: -; D gene: TRBD2; V gene: TRBV19
CDR3 DNA: TGTGCCAGCAGTTTCTCGACCCAGGGGAAGCAGTACTTC; CDR3 protein: CASSFSTQGKQYF; J gene: TRBJ2-7; clone size: -; D gene: -; V gene: TRBV6-6
CDR3 DNA: TGCGCCAGCAGCCCGGACAGGGGCGAGACCCAGTACTTC; CDR3 protein: CASSPDRGETQYF; J gene: TRBJ2-5; clone size: once; D gene: TRBD1; V gene: TRBV5-1
CDR3 DNA: TGTGCCAGCAGTTTATTCAACAGGGGGCAGGAAGCTTTCTTT; CDR3 protein: CASSLFNRGQEAFF; J gene: TRBJ1-1; clone size: -; D gene: TRBD1; V gene: TRBV27
CDR3 DNA: TGCAGCGTCAAAACATACGACAATCAGCCCCAGCATTTT; CDR3 protein: CSVKTYDNQPQHF; J gene: TRBJ1-5; clone size: few; D gene: -; V gene: TRBV29-1
CDR3 DNA: TGTGCCAGCAGTCCCACAGGAATATATGGCTACACCTTC; CDR3 protein: CASSPTGIYGYTF; J gene: TRBJ1-2; clone size: -; D gene: -; V gene: TRBV27
CDR3 DNA: TGTGCCAGCAGTGGACAGGGGGCAGGATCGGCCCAGCATTTT; CDR3 protein: CASSGQGAGSAQHF; J gene: TRBJ1-5; clone size: -; D gene: TRBD1; V gene: TRBV27
CDR3 DNA: TGTGCCAGCAGTTTCGGCTGGGGGCAATACACAGATACGCAGTATTTT; CDR3 protein: CASSFGWGQYTDTQYF; J gene: TRBJ2-3; clone size: few; D gene: -; V gene: TRBV27
CDR3 DNA: TGTGCCAGCAGCCAAGATCAGGGTTCCGCCAAAAACATTCAGTACTTC; CDR3 protein: CASSQDQGSAKNIQYF; J gene: TRBJ2-4; clone size: -; D gene: -; V gene: TRBV4-2
CDR3 DNA: TGTGCCAGCAGCTTAGCGGCAGGGTATGGAAACACCATATATTTT; CDR3 protein: CASSLAAGYGNTIYF; J gene: TRBJ1-3; clone size: -; D gene: -; V gene: TRBV7-8
CDR3 DNA: TGTGCCAGCAGCCCCGGAGGGCTAGGGGAAAAGCTGTTTTTT; CDR3 protein: CASSPGGLGEKLFF; J gene: TRBJ1-4; clone size: -; D gene: -; V gene: TRBV7-9
CDR3 DNA: TGTGCCAGCAGCTTTCGGACTACCGAAGAGACCCAGTACTTC; CDR3 protein: CASSFRTTEETQYF; J gene: TRBJ2-5; clone size: -; D gene: -; V gene: TRBV5-4
CDR3 DNA: TGTGCCAGCAGCGTAGCGGCGGCCTCGAACACCGGGGAGCTGTTTTTT; CDR3 protein: CASSVAAASNTGELFF; J gene: TRBJ2-2; clone size: -; D gene: -; V gene: TRBV9
CDR3 DNA: TGTGCCAGCAGCTACGCTAGCGGGAGTAACACCGGGGAGCTGTTTTTT; CDR3 protein: CASSYASGSNTGELFF; J gene: TRBJ2-2; clone size: -; D gene: TRBD2; V gene: TRBV7-9
CDR3 DNA: TGTGCCAGCTCACCACTAGCGGGAGGGAGCTCCTACGAGCAGTACTTC; CDR3 protein: CASSPLAGGSSYEQYF; J gene: TRBJ2-7; clone size: few; D gene: TRBD2; V gene: TRBV18
CDR3 DNA: TGTGCCAGCAGACCCGGGACTAGCGGGGAGACTAAGCAGTTCTTC; CDR3 protein: CASRPGTSGETKQFF; J gene: TRBJ2-1; clone size: -; D gene: TRBD2; V gene: TRBV2
CDR3 DNA: TGTGCCAGCAGTCGGGACAGGGGGAGTGAAAAACTGTTTTTT; CDR3 protein: CASSRDRGSEKLFF; J gene: TRBJ1-4; clone size: -; D gene: TRBD1; V gene: TRBV2
CDR3 DNA: TGTGCCAGCAGCCAAGATTCCAGGGCTGTAACGGCTTTCTTT; CDR3 protein: CASSQDSRAVTAFF; J gene: TRBJ1-1; clone size: -; D gene: -; V gene: TRBV14
CDR3 DNA: TGCGCCAGCAGCCCTTCCGGGAGGGGCCTCTCCTACGAGCAGTACTTC; CDR3 protein: CASSPSGRGLSYEQYF; J gene: TRBJ2-7; clone size: -; D gene: TRBD2; V gene: TRBV4-1
CDR3 DNA: TGCAGCGTCGGCGGACAAAACGAGCAGTACTTC; CDR3 protein: CSVGGQNEQYF; J gene: TRBJ2-7; clone size: -; D gene: -; V gene: TRBV29-1
CDR3 DNA: TGTGCCAGCTCACCGTCACCCCAGAGGGCACATAACTATGGCTACACCTTC; CDR3 protein: CASSPSPQRAHNYGYTF; J gene: TRBJ1-2; clone size: -; D gene: -; V gene: TRBV18
CDR3 DNA: TGTGCCAGCAGCTTAGGAGGGGGCAATTCACCCCTCCACTTT; CDR3 protein: CASSLGGGNSPLHF; J gene: TRBJ1-6; clone size: -; D gene: TRBD1; V gene: TRBV7-9
CDR3 DNA: TGTGCCAGTAATGCAGGGGTTTATGGCTACACCTTC; CDR3 protein: CASNAGVYGYTF; J gene: TRBJ1-2; clone size: once; D gene: -; V gene: TRBV19
CDR3 DNA: TGTGCCAGCAGTGCCGGGGTCCAAGTGCAGTATTTT; CDR3 protein: CASSAGVQVQYF; J gene: TRBJ2-3; clone size: -; D gene: -; V gene: TRBV28
CDR3 DNA: TGTGCCAGCAGCTCAGGGCACAACCAAGAGACCCAGTACTTC; CDR3 protein: CASSSGHNQETQYF; J gene: TRBJ2-5; clone size: -; D gene: -; V gene: TRBV7-7
CDR3 DNA: TGTGCCAGCAGGGGGGGAATAGCGACAGATACGCAGTATTTT; CDR3 protein: CASRGGIATDTQYF; J gene: TRBJ2-3; clone size: once; D gene: -; V gene: TRBV7-9
CDR3 DNA: TGTGCCAGCAGCTTCAGGGAGGGTGGAAACACCATATATTTT; CDR3 protein: CASSFREGGNTIYF; J gene: TRBJ1-3; clone size: few; D gene: -; V gene: TRBV7-2